The 29 T cell receptor beta chains below come from one sample, sequenced in a study of molecular identifiers for immune sequencing clone quantification. One entry per CDR3 protein, called by TCRdb with MiXCR from the PCR reads. The sample shows about 320,000 distinct CDR3 sequences, around 21% of them seen only once. Sequencing was performed on naive CD8+ T cells from blood, with Jurkat cell RNA spiked in. Stated subset: FACS-sorted CD8+CD4-CCR7+CD45RA+ naive T cells. The receptor set was obtained from a human donor in good health. Some libraries in this study had Jurkat cell RNA spiked in.

This clonotype was counted at least ten times. Written as DNA, the CDR3 is TGTGCCAGCAGGTTCAGCGGGGGGGAGCAGTTCTTC. Translating gives CASRFSGGEQFF. This chain links TRBV6-5 with TRBJ2-1; TRBD2 aligns across 9 bases. CDR1 is MNHEY and CDR2 is SVGAGI in the germline V gene. The length of the CDR3 is 12 residues. J gave up 10 bases and V 6 bases, and 4 bases lay outside the gene matches.

The rearrangement joins TRBV5-1 to TRBJ2-3; D unclear. V lost 0 bases and J 0 bases, leaving 5 bases between the germline ends. The CDR3 runs 14 residues. CDR1 SGHRS and CDR2 YFSETQ come from the germline V gene. The DNA of the CDR3 is TGCGCCAGCAGCTTGGTCGATAGCACAGATACGCAGTATTTT. Translation: CASSLVDSTDTQYF.

This clonotype occurred many times. J is TRBJ2-2 and V is TRBV7-9; D gene ambiguous. Per the germline V gene, CDR1 is SEHNR and CDR2 is FQNEAQ (reference sequence). CDR3 size: 13 residues. V lost 3 bases to trimming and J lost 4 bases, with 6 bases between them. CDR3 sequence reads: CASSLASTGELFF. CDR3 nucleotide sequence: TGTGCCAGCAGCTTGGCGAGCACCGGGGAGCTGTTTTTT. Drawing the rest from reference TRBV7-9 and TRBJ2-2, the complete variable domain is DTGVSQNPRHKITKRGQNVTFRCDPISEHNRLYWYRQTLGQGPEFLTYFQNEAQLEKSRLLSDRFSAERPKGSFSTLEIQRTEQGDSAMYLCASSLASTGELFFGEGSRLTVL.

The chain recombines TRBV12-3 or TRBV12-4 with TRBJ2-2; unclear D gene. V lost 5 bases and J lost 4, with 8 bases in between. The CDR3 loop spans 13 amino acids. The CDR3 DNA reads as TGTGCCAGCAGTCCAGTGGCCACCGGGGAGCTGTTTTTT. As protein: CASSPVATGELFF.

On this clonotype itself: The CDR3 does not close with the conserved phenylalanine or tryptophan, likely indicating a read error. The chain has TRBV4-3 and TRBJ2-3; 12 positions match TRBD2. Trimming removed 1 base from V and 7 bases from J; junction bases left unmatched: 3. Germline V gene sequence: CDR1 LGHNA, CDR2 YSLEER. The CDR3 is made up of 15 amino acids. CDR3 region: CASSQGLAGANTQYL. CDR3 nucleotide sequence: TGCGCCAGCAGCCAAGGACTAGCGGGGGCGAATACGCAGTATCTT.

This clonotype was recorded many times. The rearrangement joins TRBV7-9 to TRBJ2-5; the D is unclear. This CDR3 is built from 13 residues. CDR1 is SEHNR and CDR2 is FQNEAQ in the germline V gene (reference sequence). V was clipped by 5 bases and J by 10 bases, with 17 bases between them. The CDR3 DNA follows: TGTGCCAGCAGCCCCCGGTTGGAGCAGGACCAGTACTTC. Its protein is CASSPRLEQDQYF.

V is TRBV5-5 and J is TRBJ1-4, with D perhaps TRBD1 (6 bases). Between the trimmed V and J ends, which lost 4 bases and 0 bases, there was a span of 10 bases. Looked up from germline, CDR1 is SGHKS and CDR2 is YYEKEE (reference sequence). This CDR3 is built from 15 residues. CDR3 sequence: CASSGWTATNEKLFF. As DNA, the CDR3 is TGTGCCAGCAGCGGATGGACAGCAACTAATGAAAAACTGTTTTTT.

This clonotype has at least ten counts. The V gene is TRBV13, the J gene TRBJ2-3; 8 nucleotides match TRBD2. The V and J ends lost 3 bases and 3 bases, in that order; junction bases with no gene match: 5. CDR3 length: 15 amino acids. Per germline, CDR1 PRHDT and CDR2 FYEKMQ (reference sequence). CDR3 DNA sequence: TGTGCCAGCAGCTTTATGCGGGGGGCGACAGATACGCAGTATTTT. It translates to CASSFMRGATDTQYF.

The table lists this clonotype with a few counts. Possible read error: a much larger clone is one base away. The rearrangement joins TRBV28 to TRBJ2-5; no reliable D call. The CDR3 runs to 15 residues. Germline V gene sequence: CDR1 MDHEN, CDR2 SYDVKM. As DNA, the CDR3 is TGTGCCAGCAGTTTAGGTGCAGAGTACCAAGAGGCCCAGTACTTC. Its protein is CASSLGAEYQEAQYF.

This clonotype occurred once. A much larger clonotype is one base distant, so this may be a read error. As the CDR3 is not closed by the conserved phenylalanine or tryptophan, this likely results from a read error. This chain uses TRBV4-3 with TRBJ2-7; 9 positions match TRBD1. CDR3 length: 15 amino acids. Germline CDR1 reads LGHNA; CDR2 reads YSLEER. The V and J ends lost 2 bases and 5 bases, in that order; junction bases with no gene match: 7. CDR3 coding DNA: TGCGCCAGCAGCCAATCCACCGGGACAGGGCACGAGCAGTACTCC. This encodes CASSQSTGTGHEQYS.

The chain employs TRBV21-1 and TRBJ2-1; no check of the table's D call, TRBD1, against the DNA was made. TRBV21-1 is recorded as a pseudogene. The CDR3 covers 15 residues. The CDR3 sequence: CASSKRPRHYNEQFF. CDR3 sequence (DNA): TGTGCCAGCAGCAAAAGGCCCCGACACTACAATGAGCAGTTCTTC.

The chain combines TRBV6-5 with TRBJ2-2; D unclear. CDR3 size: 16 residues. V lost 3 bases to trimming and J lost 8 bases, with 19 bases between them. Germline CDR1 and CDR2: MNHEY and SVGAGI. The CDR3 bases are TGTGCCAGCAGTTATGACACCCCAAATAACTATGGGGAGCTGTTTTTT. Protein product: CASSYDTPNNYGELFF.

The chain is built from TRBV24-1 and TRBJ2-7; D not resolved. Looked up from germline, CDR1 is KGHDR and CDR2 is SFDVKD. This CDR3 is 15 amino acids long. Trimming left V 3 bases short and J 0 bases short, with 11 bases between. In DNA, the CDR3 is TGTGCCACCAGTGATCCAGCCCGGAGCTCCTACGAGCAGTACTTC. This codes for CATSDPARSSYEQYF.

The table lists this clonotype with many counts. V is TRBV7-2 and J is TRBJ1-1, with 7 bases fitting TRBD1. V was clipped by 0 bases and J by 0 bases; unmatched bases: 4. The germline gives CDR1 SGHTA, CDR2 FQGNSA. CDR3 size: 16 residues. CDR3 protein: CASSLAVGQVNTEAFF. The CDR3 DNA follows: TGTGCCAGCAGCTTAGCGGTCGGACAGGTGAACACTGAAGCTTTCTTT.

This clonotype was observed many times. V gene TRBV4-1 combines with J gene TRBJ1-4, with 10 bases lining up with TRBD1. Germline assignment: CDR1 MGHRA and CDR2 YSYEKL. The CDR3 sequence is 16 residues long. The junction had 9 bases not matched to a gene; V was cut back by 0 bases and J by 11 bases. In DNA form, the CDR3 reads TGCGCCAGCAGCCAAGAACCGGGACAGGGGAGTGTTAAACTGTTTTTT. It codes for CASSQEPGQGSVKLFF.

About this clonotype itself: A clone one base away is much larger, so this may be a read error. The CDR3 sequence: CAGSSYQGDGEQFF. Here the CDR3 DNA reads TGTGCCGGCAGCTCATACCAGGGGGATGGTGAGCAGTTCTTC. The chain couples TRBV7-9 to TRBJ2-1; the match to TRBD1 covers 7 bases. The germline V gene encodes CDR1 SEHNR and CDR2 FQNEAQ (reference sequence). CDR3 length equals 14 residues.

Ten or more counts support this clonotype. The rearrangement links TRBV14 to TRBJ2-3, with D possibly matching TRBD2 (6 bases). The CDR3 loop spans 16 amino acids. Germline V lookup: CDR1 SGHDN, CDR2 FVKESK. V was trimmed by 3 bases and J by 1 base, leaving 14 bases between them. CDR3: CASSQRPGDGTDTQYF. The CDR3 DNA reads as TGTGCCAGCAGCCAGAGACCGGGAGATGGCACAGATACGCAGTATTTT.

The V call is TRBV7-9, the J call TRBJ1-1; 7 positions agree with TRBD1. Trimming at V came to 4 bases and at J to 8 bases, leaving 4 bases not matched to a gene. Germline V gene lookup returns CDR1 SEHNR and CDR2 FQNEAQ (reference sequence). The CDR3 has 12 residues. The CDR3 coding sequence is TGTGCCAGCAGCTGGGGACAGCCGGAAGCTTTCTTT. Its translation: CASSWGQPEAFF.

This clonotype was observed at least ten times. This chain links TRBV6-5 with TRBJ2-1, with 8 bases lining up with TRBD2. V gave up 1 base and J gave up 9 bases; unmatched junction bases: 2. Looked up from germline, CDR1 is MNHEY and CDR2 is SVGAGI. The CDR3 runs to 13 residues. The CDR3 nucleotides are TGTGCCAGCAGTTACTTGGGACTAGGTGAGCAGTTCTTC. Protein product: CASSYLGLGEQFF.

This clonotype occurred many times. This chain uses TRBV29-1 with TRBJ2-1; 13 nucleotides line up with TRBD2. The CDR3 covers 16 residues. Germline CDR1 reads SQVTM; CDR2 reads ANQGSEA. Unmatched junction bases numbered 11, after V lost 8 bases and J lost 4 bases. CDR3 region: CSFRKAGLAGYNEQFF. CDR3 DNA: TGCAGCTTCAGAAAGGCGGGACTAGCGGGGTACAATGAGCAGTTCTTC.

This clonotype has at least ten counts. The V call is TRBV3-1, the J call TRBJ2-2; D remains unclear. V shed 3 bases and J shed 4 bases, with 12 bases lying between them. This CDR3 is 15 amino acids long. CDR1 LGHDT and CDR2 YNNKEL come from the germline V gene (reference sequence). CDR3 bases: TGTGCCAGCAGCCACCACCTCTCGGGCACCGGGGAGCTGTTTTTT. It yields the protein CASSHHLSGTGELFF. The variable domain in full, with the rest retrieved from reference TRBV3-1 and TRBJ2-2, is DTAVSQTPKYLVTQMGNDKSIKCEQNLGHDTMYWYKQDSKKFLKIMFSYNNKELIINETVPNRFSPKSPDKAHLNLHINSLELGDSAVYFCASSHHLSGTGELFFGEGSRLTVL.

This clonotype was recorded many times. Here the CDR3 DNA reads TGCAGTGCTAGAGATCCGGGACTAGCGAACACCGGGGAGCTGTTTTTT. Amino acid sequence: CSARDPGLANTGELFF. V is TRBV20-1 and J is TRBJ2-2; TRBD2 matches at 8 bases. The germline V gene has CDR1 DFQATT and CDR2 SNEGSKA (reference sequence). Germline trimming cut 0 bases from V and 0 bases from J; bases unmatched to any gene: 3. There are 16 residues in the CDR3.

In its sample, this clonotype was seen many times. This rearrangement joins TRBV14 to TRBJ2-2; unclear D gene. The germline V gene encodes CDR1 SGHDN and CDR2 FVKESK. Trimming pared 1 base from V and 5 bases from J, leaving 5 bases between. The CDR3 is made up of 13 amino acids. DNA of the CDR3: TGTGCCAGCAGCCAAGCCAATACCGGGGAGCTGTTTTTT. This translates into CASSQANTGELFF.

This chain connects TRBV19 to TRBJ2-3; 7 bases map to TRBD1. CDR3 length: 14 residues. Germline V lookup: CDR1 LNHDA, CDR2 SQIVND (reference sequence). The V and J ends lost 2 bases and 6 bases, in that order; junction bases with no gene match: 5. The CDR3 bases are TGTGCCAGTAGTATACAGGGGGTAACCGATACGCAGTATTTT. Translated, it gives CASSIQGVTDTQYF.

This clonotype was picked up many times. One end of the junction is discordant with germline, which a read error may explain. The chain employs TRBV7-9 and TRBJ2-3; D is ambiguous. Germline V gene data show CDR1 as SEHNR and CDR2 as FQNEAQ (reference sequence). The CDR3 runs 12 residues. In nucleotides, the CDR3 is TGCGCCAGCAGCCAAGGTGCAGATACGCAGTATTTT. This encodes CASSQGADTQYF.

This clonotype was detected ten times or more. The chain has TRBV7-9 and TRBJ1-1; 10 bases fit TRBD1. The CDR3 extends over 16 amino acids. Germline V gene sequence: CDR1 SEHNR, CDR2 FQNEAQ (reference sequence). V shed 7 bases, J shed 5 bases, and the junction held 13 bases outside the gene matches. CDR3 residues: CASNYRTGGNGTEAFF. CDR3 sequence (DNA): TGTGCCAGCAACTATAGGACAGGGGGAAATGGTACTGAAGCTTTCTTT.

This clonotype came up many times. This sequence joins TRBV27 and TRBJ1-5; D gene ambiguous. V dropped 2 bases and J dropped 2 bases, with 7 bases sitting between them. The length of the CDR3 is 14 residues. Germline CDR1 reads MNHEY; CDR2 reads SMNVEV (reference sequence). The CDR3 protein is CASSLVVGNQPQHF. The DNA for the CDR3 is TGTGCCAGCAGTTTAGTTGTGGGCAATCAGCCCCAGCATTTT.

This clonotype was counted many times. V gene TRBV3-1 combines with J gene TRBJ2-3; D call uncertain. The CDR3 covers 12 residues. V lost 4 bases and J lost 6, with 8 bases in between. Per the germline V gene, CDR1 is LGHDT and CDR2 is YNNKEL (reference sequence). The CDR3 sequence is CASSPHGDTQYF. Here the CDR3 DNA reads TGTGCCAGCAGCCCCCACGGGGATACGCAGTATTTT.

In regard to this clonotype: A single base separates this from a much larger clone, so it may be a read error. The conserved phenylalanine or tryptophan normally closing the CDR3 is absent here, so this likely arose from a read error. The chain couples TRBV9 to TRBJ2-3; 11 bases align to TRBD2. The germline gives CDR1 SGDLS, CDR2 YYNGEE. V was clipped by 3 bases and J by 4 bases; unmatched bases: 4. The CDR3 totals 15 residues. The CDR3 here is CASSAIAGGPDTQYS. CDR3 DNA sequence: TGTGCCAGCAGCGCAATAGCGGGGGGGCCAGATACGCAGTATTCT.